The clone carrying this T cell receptor beta chain was seen a handful of times. Its antigen is not identified. Sequencing was performed with immunoSEQ multiplex PCR; in TCRdb, only in-frame clones are kept and a portion is missing. Of roughly 56,000 clones in the sample, 70% to 80% were seen once. This entry comes from a study of early stage breast cancer tumors. Overall study context: Of 15 to 20 invasive breast tumors, more than ten were hormone receptor-positive, HER2-negative. Average read coverage per sample was approximately 9.1-fold. Findings of the study overall: Tumors had approximately 2.5-fold higher T cell density and higher clonality than adjacent normal breast tissue.

From germline, CDR1 is WNHNN and CDR2 SYGVQD (reference sequence). Between the trimmed V and J ends, which lost 2 bases and 7 bases, there was a span of 12 bases. CDR3 length equals 14 residues. The rearrangement uses TRBV10-1 and TRBJ1-5; weak D call: TRBD1 (6 bases). This TCR was sampled from a person aged 25 to 39 with breast cancer. The sequenced sample was blood. CDR3 amino acids: CASSETGPRQPQHF. The CDR3 nucleotides read TGCGCCAGCAGTGAGACAGGGCCCAGGCAGCCCCAGCATTTT.